This T cell receptor (beta chain) was captured in a study of CD8+ T cells in alopecia areata. Study overall: The study gave treated patients oral tofacitinib at 5 to 10 mg twice daily. Regarding the study as a whole: Sequencing of scalp samples also captures resident alphabeta T cells of normal skin. The study found TCR sharing across patients less clear than in mice, possibly for HLA reasons. Many expanded lesional clones remained in scalp and blood on tofacitinib.

Points on this clone: As yet, its antigen is unknown.

Noted treatment: oral pan-JAK inhibitor, 5-10 mg twice daily. TCR sequencing used cDNA made by reverse transcription of extracted RNA. The protocol was immunoSEQ multiplex PCR, while the TCRdb copy is restricted to in-frame clones and leaves out a portion. The repertoire consists of over 150,000 clones, with roughly three fifths occurring once and the leading ten covering roughly 3.3%. From germline, CDR1 is MDHEN and CDR2 SYDVKM. The CDR3 runs 15 residues. V lost 5 bases and J lost 7, with 20 bases in between. This chain joins TRBV28 and TRBJ1-2, with D maybe TRBD1 (5 bases). The material was CD4+ T cells sorted from blood, obtained at week 4, from a patient treated with tofacitinib. The receptor comes from a human donor with alopecia areata. CDR3 protein: CASSPPGVGLSGYTF. CDR3 DNA sequence: TGTGCCAGCAGTCCCCCGGGGGTGGGTCTGAGTGGCTACACCTTC.